Each of the 26 T cell receptor beta chains below was sequenced from the same sample in a study of control samples from healthy donors and cancer patients. Assay: immunoSEQ multiplex PCR; the TCRdb copy retains only in-frame clones and omits some. The data show approximately 100,000 clones, about four fifths seen once. The sequenced sample consisted of blood. The receptors come from a man in his sixties in good health.

The V and J genes are TRBV10-3 and TRBJ2-7; 14 positions match TRBD2. The CDR3 sequence is 15 residues long. After removal of 4 bases from V and 7 bases from J, the junction contained 6 bases not matched to a gene. Per the germline V gene, CDR1 is ENHRY and CDR2 is SYGVKD. CDR3: CAISGGLAGAGEQYF. The CDR3 DNA reads TGTGCCATCAGTGGGGGACTAGCGGGGGCGGGAGAGCAGTACTTC.

The chain combines TRBV5-8 with TRBJ2-1, with 7 bases lining up with TRBD2. CDR3 length equals 15 residues. CDR1 and CDR2 (germline): SGHTS, YDEGEE. The trim removed 4 bases at V and 4 bases at J, leaving 8 bases unmatched. The CDR3 DNA follows: TGTGCCAGCAGCAATAGCGGGCCCCTTTACAATGAGCAGTTCTTC. It encodes CASSNSGPLYNEQFF.

The gene calls are TRBV19 and TRBJ1-6, with a tentative D call TRBD1 (6 bases). Germline V lookup: CDR1 LNHDA, CDR2 SQIVND (reference sequence). CDR3 size: 15 residues. Trimming cost V 5 bases and J 10 bases, with 18 bases left between them. The CDR3 region is CASSPAGDGVSPLHF. As DNA, the CDR3 is TGTGCCAGTAGTCCGGCAGGGGATGGGGTCTCACCCCTCCACTTT.

V is TRBV28 and J is TRBJ1-1; D is possibly TRBD1 (5 bases). CDR1 and CDR2 (germline): MDHEN, SYDVKM. This CDR3 has 18 residues. Trimming stripped 2 bases from V and 3 bases from J, with 22 bases between. This CDR3 is CASSLNPGAGTGDTEAFF. CDR3 nucleotide sequence: TGTGCCAGCAGTTTAAATCCCGGAGCGGGGACTGGGGACACTGAAGCTTTCTTT.

The chain has TRBV6-1 and TRBJ2-7; the match to TRBD1 covers 9 bases. With 4 bases clipped from V and 5 bases from J, the junction kept 12 bases outside the gene matches. The CDR3 is made up of 16 amino acids. The germline gives CDR1 MNHNS, CDR2 SASEGT. The CDR3 loop reads CASSGARGQGLDEQYF. DNA for the CDR3: TGTGCCAGCAGTGGGGCGAGGGGACAGGGTTTGGACGAGCAGTACTTC.

Concerning this clone: A junction boundary mismatches the germline segment, possibly from a read error. This CDR3 is also generated by other DNA sequences in the sample. The chain combines TRBV18 with TRBJ1-3; 8 bases line up with TRBD1. CDR1 and CDR2 (germline): KGHSH, LQKENI. The CDR3 extends over 17 amino acids. CDR3 sequence: CASSQTGQGASGNTIYF. In DNA form, the CDR3 reads TGTGCCAGCTCACAAACGGGTCAGGGGGCCTCTGGAAACACTATATATTTT.

V gene TRBV30 combines with J gene TRBJ2-7, with 10 bases that match TRBD1. CDR3 length: 14 amino acids. Germline loops: CDR1 GTSNPN, CDR2 SVGIG (reference sequence). With V trimmed by 1 base and J by 4 bases, 4 bases remained unmatched. The CDR3 region has the DNA TGTGCCTGGAGTGGGGGGACAGGGGATTACGAGCAGTACTTC. It translates to CAWSGGTGDYEQYF. Together with reference TRBV30 and TRBJ2-7, the CDR3 gives the full variable domain: SQTIHQWPATLVQPVGSPLSLECTVEGTSNPNLYWYRQAAGRGLQLLFYSVGIGQISSEVPQNLSASRPQDRQFILSSKKLLLSDSGFYLCAWSGGTGDYEQYFGPGTRLTVT.

V gene TRBV6-5 combines with J gene TRBJ1-4; D gene ambiguous. The CDR3 covers 13 residues. Germline V gene sequence: CDR1 MNHEY, CDR2 SVGAGI. The V end lost 6 bases, the J end lost 4 bases, and 9 bases lay between the germline ends. The CDR3 DNA is TGTGCCAGCAGATACGGGCGTAATGAAAAACTGTTTTTT. It specifies CASRYGRNEKLFF.

This clone has only one observation. The chain carries TRBV2 and TRBJ2-5; 8 bases fit TRBD1. This CDR3 is built from 13 residues. CDR1 is SNHLY and CDR2 is FYNNEI in the germline V gene. V lost 4 bases and J lost 5; bases outside the gene matches: 3. The CDR3 loop is CASSGRDRETQYF. The CDR3 bases are TGTGCCAGCAGTGGCCGGGACAGGGAGACCCAGTACTTC.

The J gene is TRBJ2-5, the V gene TRBV2; the match to TRBD2 covers 10 bases. Germline CDR1 and CDR2: SNHLY and FYNNEI. Trimming cost V 5 bases and J 7 bases; bases outside gene matches: 25. The CDR3 spans 20 residues. CDR3 loop: CASSTTDTGTSDTLGGTQYF. CDR3 nucleotide sequence: TGTGCCAGCAGTACTACTGACACCGGGACTAGCGATACCCTAGGAGGGACCCAGTACTTC.

The CDR3 nucleotides are TGTGCCATCGGAAGGGACAGGGGGGGACTCTATGGCTACACCTTC. Translated, it gives CAIGRDRGGLYGYTF. The chain uses TRBV10-3 and TRBJ1-2, with TRBD1 matching over 11 bases. The CDR3 is 15 amino acids. Germline CDR1 ENHRY, CDR2 SYGVKD. J gave up 4 bases and V 8 bases, and 9 bases lay outside the gene matches.

This clone was seen a single time. The V and J genes are TRBV7-3 and TRBJ2-1, with 11 bases identical to TRBD2. Per germline, CDR1 SGHTA and CDR2 FQGTGA. The CDR3 loop spans 16 amino acids. The J segment lost 2 bases and the V segment lost 2 bases, leaving 2 bases of the junction unmatched. CDR3 nucleotide sequence: TGTGCCAGCAGCTTAGGGACTAGCGGCGCCTACAATGAGCAGTTCTTC. Protein sequence: CASSLGTSGAYNEQFF. Based on the CDR3 plus reference TRBV7-3 and TRBJ2-1, the full variable domain is GAGVSQTPSNKVTEKGKYVELRCDPISGHTALYWYRQSLGQGPEFLIYFQGTGAADDSGLPNDRFFAVRPEGSVSTLKIQRTERGDSAVYLCASSLGTSGAYNEQFFGPGTRLTVL.

The count of this clone is one. The chain uses TRBV9 and TRBJ2-1; D is unresolved. The CDR3 is made up of 15 amino acids. The V end lost 4 bases, the J end lost 2 bases, and 13 bases lay between the germline ends. Germline values: CDR1 SGDLS, CDR2 YYNGEE. The CDR3 is CASSPIELAYNEQFF. CDR3 nucleotide sequence: TGTGCCAGCAGCCCGATAGAGTTGGCCTACAATGAGCAGTTCTTC.

The rearrangement joins TRBV10-3 to TRBJ1-1, with a weak D call TRBD1 (5 bases). The CDR3 consists of 20 residues. V was cut by 0 bases and J by 4 bases, with 27 bases left in between. Germline-derived CDR1 and CDR2 are ENHRY and SYGVKD. The CDR3 DNA sequence: TGTGCCATCAGTGAGTCCCCTCTCCCCCCTCGAGGGGTTGGGGGCACTGAAGCTTTCTTT. Translated: CAISESPLPPRGVGGTEAFF.

This clone occurred once. The chain links TRBV6-5 to TRBJ2-1, with D perhaps TRBD2 (5 bases). Trimming removed 6 bases at V and 9 bases at J, with 9 bases between. The CDR3 consists of 11 residues. Germline CDR1 reads MNHEY; CDR2 reads SVGAGI. The CDR3 protein is CASRTGSEQFF. The CDR3 DNA reads TGTGCCAGCAGGACGGGGAGTGAGCAGTTCTTC.

This clone has more than one count but fewer than ten. In DNA form, the CDR3 reads TGTGCCAGTAGTTACTCCGTCGGGACCTACGAGCAGTACTTC. This gives the protein CASSYSVGTYEQYF. The chain combines TRBV19 with TRBJ2-7; tentative D call: TRBD2 (5 bases). CDR1 and CDR2 (germline): LNHDA, SQIVND (reference sequence). Trimming cost V 5 bases and J 2 bases, with 13 bases left between them. The CDR3 extends over 14 amino acids.

The rearrangement uses TRBV4-2 and TRBJ1-1; D is ambiguous. Germline values: CDR1 LGHNA, CDR2 YNFKEQ. The CDR3 covers 13 residues. The ends were cut back, 4 bases at V and 6 bases at J, with 12 bases in the middle. The CDR3 region is CASSPRTSAEAFF. In DNA form, the CDR3 reads TGTGCCAGCAGCCCGCGGACGAGCGCTGAAGCTTTCTTT.

The J gene is TRBJ2-5, the V gene TRBV7-9; D may be TRBD1 or TRBD2 (5 bases each). Germline V gene data show CDR1 as SEHNR and CDR2 as FQNEAQ (reference sequence). The CDR3 totals 13 residues. Deletions cut 5 bases from V and 0 bases from J, with 7 bases between. The DNA of the CDR3 is TGTGCCAGCAGCGGGGGACACCAAGAGACCCAGTACTTC. Translated, it gives CASSGGHQETQYF.

The V and J genes are TRBV19 and TRBJ1-6; D is perhaps TRBD1 (6 bases). CDR1 is LNHDA and CDR2 is SQIVND in the germline V gene (reference sequence). Trimming removed 9 bases from V and 8 bases from J, with 17 bases in between. The CDR3 spans 14 residues. CDR3 sequence (DNA): TGTGCCAGGAAAGATGGGGGGCTTTATTCACCCCTCCACTTT. Residues: CARKDGGLYSPLHF.

The V gene is TRBV5-1, the J gene TRBJ2-7; D is undetermined. Trimming removed 0 bases from V and 2 bases from J, with 6 bases in between. Germline V gene lookup returns CDR1 SGHRS and CDR2 YFSETQ. CDR3 length: 13 amino acids. CDR3 sequence: CASSLEAPYEQYF. The DNA for the CDR3 is TGCGCCAGCAGCTTGGAAGCGCCCTACGAGCAGTACTTC.

The rearrangement uses TRBV28 and TRBJ1-2, with 8 bases lining up with TRBD1. This CDR3 comprises 14 residues. The V and J ends lost 6 bases and 4 bases, in that order; junction bases with no gene match: 7. Germline V CDR1 and CDR2: MDHEN, SYDVKM. The CDR3 bases are TGTGCCAGCAGCCCCGGACAGGGAATCTATGGCTACACCTTC. This encodes CASSPGQGIYGYTF.

Concerning this clone: The same CDR3 arises from other DNA sequences in this sample as well. This rearrangement joins TRBV5-1 to TRBJ2-5, with TRBD1 identical over 7 bases. CDR3 length: 14 amino acids. The trim removed 4 bases at V and 5 bases at J, leaving 8 bases unmatched. The germline gives CDR1 SGHRS, CDR2 YFSETQ. The CDR3 bases are TGCGCCAGCAGCCGGACAGGCGGCGAGGAGACCCAGTACTTC. Translated: CASSRTGGEETQYF. The full variable domain, its missing parts supplied by reference TRBV5-1 and TRBJ2-5, is KAGVTQTPRYLIKTRGQQVTLSCSPISGHRSVSWYQQTPGQGLQFLFEYFSETQRNKGNFPGRFSGRQFSNSRSEMNVSTLELGDSALYLCASSRTGGEETQYFGPGTRLLVL.

The chain couples TRBV14 to TRBJ2-7; D assignment may be TRBD1 or TRBD2 (5 bases each). CDR1 and CDR2 from the germline V gene are SGHDN and FVKESK. Trimming took off 3 bases at V and 4 bases at J, with 16 bases between the two ends. The CDR3 totals 15 residues. The CDR3 reads CASSQGAGRGYEQYF. The CDR3 DNA sequence: TGTGCCAGCAGCCAGGGCGCAGGGAGAGGATACGAGCAGTACTTC.

This chain uses TRBV13 with TRBJ2-1; 10 nucleotides line up with TRBD1. The ends lost 3 bases at V and 5 bases at J; junction bases unmatched: 4. Germline values: CDR1 PRHDT, CDR2 FYEKMQ (reference sequence). The CDR3 extends over 15 amino acids. CDR3 amino acids: CASSFGTGANNEQFF. The CDR3 DNA follows: TGTGCCAGCAGCTTCGGGACAGGGGCTAACAATGAGCAGTTCTTC. Full variable domain (remainder filled in from reference TRBV13 and TRBJ2-1): AAGVIQSPRHLIKEKRETATLKCYPIPRHDTVYWYQQGPGQDPQFLISFYEKMQSDKGSIPDRFSAQQFSDYHSELNMSSLELGDSALYFCASSFGTGANNEQFFGPGTRLTVL.

In this sample, this clone turned up a few times. The chain uses TRBV18 and TRBJ1-3; 8 nucleotides line up with TRBD1. Germline assignment: CDR1 KGHSH and CDR2 LQKENI. The trim removed 3 bases at V and 4 bases at J, leaving 8 bases unmatched. This CDR3 spans 16 amino acids. The CDR3 DNA reads as TGTGCCAGCTCACCGTCGGCAGGGGGCAACGGAAACACCATATATTTT. This encodes CASSPSAGGNGNTIYF.

This clone appeared a single time. V is TRBV9 and J is TRBJ2-3, with unresolved D. V was pared by 4 bases and J by 2 bases, with 11 bases between. The CDR3 loop spans 14 amino acids. Germline assignment: CDR1 SGDLS and CDR2 YYNGEE. The CDR3, as DNA: TGTGCCAGCAGCCCACTATCTATCACAGATACGCAGTATTTT. Residues: CASSPLSITDTQYF.